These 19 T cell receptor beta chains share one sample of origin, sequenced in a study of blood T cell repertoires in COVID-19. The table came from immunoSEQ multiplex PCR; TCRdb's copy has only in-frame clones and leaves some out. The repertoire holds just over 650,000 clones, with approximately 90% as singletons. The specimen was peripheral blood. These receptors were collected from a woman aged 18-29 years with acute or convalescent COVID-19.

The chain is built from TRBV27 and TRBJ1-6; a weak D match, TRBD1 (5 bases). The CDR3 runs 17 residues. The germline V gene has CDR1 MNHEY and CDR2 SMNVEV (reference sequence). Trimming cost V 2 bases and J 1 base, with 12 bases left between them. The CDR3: CASSLQGGISYNSPLHF. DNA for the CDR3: TGTGCCAGCAGTTTACAGGGTGGAATTTCCTATAATTCACCCCTCCACTTT.

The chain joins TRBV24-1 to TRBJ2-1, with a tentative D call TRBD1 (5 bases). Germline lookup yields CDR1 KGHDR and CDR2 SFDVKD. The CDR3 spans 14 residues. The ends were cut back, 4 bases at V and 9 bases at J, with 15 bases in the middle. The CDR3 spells CATSEGVGGAEQFF. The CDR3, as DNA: TGTGCCACCAGTGAAGGGGTGGGCGGTGCTGAGCAGTTCTTC.

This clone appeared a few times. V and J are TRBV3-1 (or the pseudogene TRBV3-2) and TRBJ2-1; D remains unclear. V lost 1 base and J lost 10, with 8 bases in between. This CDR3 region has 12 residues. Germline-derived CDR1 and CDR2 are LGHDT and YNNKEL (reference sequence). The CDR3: CASSQAPREQFF. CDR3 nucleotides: TGTGCCAGCAGCCAAGCCCCCAGGGAGCAGTTCTTC.

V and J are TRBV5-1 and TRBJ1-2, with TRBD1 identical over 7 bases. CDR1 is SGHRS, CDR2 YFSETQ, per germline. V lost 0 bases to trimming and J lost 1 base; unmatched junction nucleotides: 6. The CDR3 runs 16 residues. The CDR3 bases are TGCGCCAGCAGCTTGGGAGGGACAGACCTTAACTATGGCTACACCTTC. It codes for CASSLGGTDLNYGYTF.

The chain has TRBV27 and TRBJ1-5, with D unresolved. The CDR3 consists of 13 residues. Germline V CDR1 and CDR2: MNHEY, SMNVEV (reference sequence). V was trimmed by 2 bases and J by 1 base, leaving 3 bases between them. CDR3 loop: CASSLRSNQPQHF. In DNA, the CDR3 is TGTGCCAGCAGTTTACGGAGCAATCAGCCCCAGCATTTT.

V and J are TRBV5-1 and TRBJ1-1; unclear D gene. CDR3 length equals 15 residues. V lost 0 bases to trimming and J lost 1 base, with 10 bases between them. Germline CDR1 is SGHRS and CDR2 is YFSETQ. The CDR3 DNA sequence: TGCGCCAGCAGCTTGGCCCCTCGAGGGAACACTGAAGCTTTCTTT. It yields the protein CASSLAPRGNTEAFF.

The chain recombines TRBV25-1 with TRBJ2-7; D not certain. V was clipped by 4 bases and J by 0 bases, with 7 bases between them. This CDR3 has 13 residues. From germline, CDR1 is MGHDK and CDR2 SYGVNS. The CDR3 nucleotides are TGTGCCAGCAGTGTGGGCAGCTCCTACGAGCAGTACTTC. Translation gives CASSVGSSYEQYF.

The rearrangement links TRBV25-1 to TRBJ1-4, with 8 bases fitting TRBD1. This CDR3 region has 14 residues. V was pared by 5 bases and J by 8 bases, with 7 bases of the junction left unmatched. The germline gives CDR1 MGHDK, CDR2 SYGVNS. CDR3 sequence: CASSQQGGGEKLFF. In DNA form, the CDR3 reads TGTGCCAGCAGTCAACAGGGGGGGGGCGAAAAACTGTTTTTT.

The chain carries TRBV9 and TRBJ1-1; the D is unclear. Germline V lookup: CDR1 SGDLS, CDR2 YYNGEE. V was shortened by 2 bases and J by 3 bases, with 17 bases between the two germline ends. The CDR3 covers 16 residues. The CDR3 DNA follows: TGTGCCAGCAGCGTCAGGTCGGATAAAGCGGACACTGAAGCTTTCTTT. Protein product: CASSVRSDKADTEAFF.

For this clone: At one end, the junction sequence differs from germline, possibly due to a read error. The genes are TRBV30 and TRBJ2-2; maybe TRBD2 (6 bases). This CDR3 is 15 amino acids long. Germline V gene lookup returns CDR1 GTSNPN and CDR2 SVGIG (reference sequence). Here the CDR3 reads CACQRFGGNIGELFF. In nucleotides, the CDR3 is TGTGCCTGTCAGCGGTTTGGAGGGAACATCGGGGAGCTGTTTTTT.

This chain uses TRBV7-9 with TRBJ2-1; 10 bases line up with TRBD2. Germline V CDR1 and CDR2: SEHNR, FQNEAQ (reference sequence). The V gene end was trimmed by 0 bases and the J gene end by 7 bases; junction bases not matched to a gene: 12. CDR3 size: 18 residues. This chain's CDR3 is CASSLATSSGGASNEQFF. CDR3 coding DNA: TGTGCCAGCAGCTTAGCTACGTCGAGCGGGGGGGCGTCGAATGAGCAGTTCTTC.

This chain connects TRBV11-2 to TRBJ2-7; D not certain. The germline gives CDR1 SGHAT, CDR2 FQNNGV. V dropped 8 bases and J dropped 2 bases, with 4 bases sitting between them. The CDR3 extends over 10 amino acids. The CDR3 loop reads CASGTYEQYF. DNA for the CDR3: TGTGCCAGCGGCACCTACGAGCAGTACTTC.

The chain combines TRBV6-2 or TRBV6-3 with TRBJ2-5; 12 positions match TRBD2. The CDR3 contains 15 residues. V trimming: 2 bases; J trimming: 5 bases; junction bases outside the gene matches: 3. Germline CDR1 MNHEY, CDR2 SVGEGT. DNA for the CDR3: TGTGCCAGCAGTTACCTAGCGGGGGGGGGTGAGACCCAGTACTTC. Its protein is CASSYLAGGGETQYF.

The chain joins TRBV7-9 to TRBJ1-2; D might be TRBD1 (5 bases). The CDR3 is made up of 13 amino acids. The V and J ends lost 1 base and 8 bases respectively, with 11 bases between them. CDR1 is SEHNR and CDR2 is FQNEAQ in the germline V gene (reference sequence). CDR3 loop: CASSLEGLRGYTF. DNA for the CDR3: TGTGCCAGCAGCTTAGAGGGACTGAGGGGCTACACCTTC.

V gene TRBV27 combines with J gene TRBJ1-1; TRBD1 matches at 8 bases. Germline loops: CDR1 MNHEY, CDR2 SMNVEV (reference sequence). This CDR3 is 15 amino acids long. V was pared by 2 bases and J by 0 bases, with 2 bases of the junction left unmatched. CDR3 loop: CASSLQGAMNTEAFF. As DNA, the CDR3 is TGTGCCAGCAGTTTACAGGGGGCGATGAACACTGAAGCTTTCTTT.

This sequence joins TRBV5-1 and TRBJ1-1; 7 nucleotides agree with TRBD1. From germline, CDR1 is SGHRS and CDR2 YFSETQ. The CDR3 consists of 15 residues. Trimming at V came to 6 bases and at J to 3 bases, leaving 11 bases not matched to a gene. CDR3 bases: TGCGCCAGCATCCCCGACTTGACAGGGTACACTGAAGCTTTCTTT. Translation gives CASIPDLTGYTEAFF.

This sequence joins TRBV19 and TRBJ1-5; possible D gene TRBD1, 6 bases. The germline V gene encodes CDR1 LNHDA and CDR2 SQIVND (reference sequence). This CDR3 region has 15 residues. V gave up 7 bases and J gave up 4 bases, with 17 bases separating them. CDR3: CASNGGGAGNQPQHF. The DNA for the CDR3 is TGTGCCAGTAATGGGGGGGGCGCCGGAAATCAGCCCCAGCATTTT.

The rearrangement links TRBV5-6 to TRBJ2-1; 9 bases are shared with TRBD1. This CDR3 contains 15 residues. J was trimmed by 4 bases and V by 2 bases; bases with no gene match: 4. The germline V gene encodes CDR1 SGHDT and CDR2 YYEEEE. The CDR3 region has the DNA TGTGCCAGCAGCTTCACCGGGACAGGGTACAATGAGCAGTTCTTC. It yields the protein CASSFTGTGYNEQFF.

The CDR3 loop is CASTAGDNTDTQYF. CDR3 DNA: TGTGCCAGCACCGCCGGGGACAACACAGATACGCAGTATTTT. The chain combines TRBV27 with TRBJ2-3; a weak D match, TRBD1 (6 bases). CDR3 length: 14 residues. The V end was cut by 7 bases, the J end by 2 bases, with 13 bases between. Germline CDR1 is MNHEY and CDR2 is SMNVEV (reference sequence).